Below, 26 T cell receptor beta chains from the same sample are listed, as sequenced in a study of blood T cell repertoires in COVID-19. The repertoire was sequenced with immunoSEQ multiplex PCR; TCRdb's copy has only in-frame clones and lacks some. The sample yields 170,000 or so clones, approximately 83% seen once. The material sequenced was peripheral blood. Every receptor here comes from a human donor in a cohort sampled during active COVID-19.

This rearrangement joins TRBV28 to TRBJ1-3; maybe TRBD1 (6 bases). The CDR3 sequence is 15 residues long. CDR1 and CDR2 (germline): MDHEN, SYDVKM. Trimming shortened V by 7 bases and J by 3 bases, and 16 bases separated the two germline ends. CDR3 sequence: CASTVDRIGGNTIYF. The DNA of the CDR3 is TGTGCCAGCACCGTAGACAGGATAGGTGGAAACACCATATATTTT.

The rearrangement links TRBV4-3 to TRBJ2-7; 8 nucleotides line up with TRBD1. The V and J ends lost 3 bases and 5 bases, in that order; junction bases with no gene match: 3. Per germline, CDR1 LGHNA and CDR2 YSLEER. This CDR3 is 13 amino acids long. This chain's CDR3 is CASSQTGANEQYF. The CDR3, as DNA: TGCGCCAGCAGCCAGACAGGGGCGAACGAGCAGTACTTC.

This clone came up a few times. CDR3: CASSPAVALGSYEQYF. The CDR3 nucleotides read TGTGCCAGTAGCCCCGCGGTGGCTTTGGGCTCCTACGAGCAGTACTTC. The chain is built from TRBV19 and TRBJ2-7; no definite D call. CDR1 and CDR2 from the germline V gene are LNHDA and SQIVND (reference sequence). The length of the CDR3 is 16 residues. V was shortened by 6 bases and J by 0 bases, with 18 bases between the two germline ends.

The chain recombines TRBV6-5 with TRBJ2-7, with a tentative D call TRBD2 (6 bases). Germline V gene data show CDR1 as MNHEY and CDR2 as SVGAGI. This CDR3 contains 15 residues. The V end lost 4 bases, the J end lost 3 bases, and 16 bases lay between the germline ends. The CDR3 DNA is TGTGCCAGCAGTTCGGGACTTCCAATGTACTACGAGCAGTACTTC. Its translation is CASSSGLPMYYEQYF.

J is TRBJ1-3 and V is TRBV5-4; 9 nucleotides line up with TRBD1. Trimming cost V 4 bases and J 2 bases; bases outside gene matches: 4. This CDR3 is built from 15 residues. CDR1 SGHNT and CDR2 YYREEE come from the germline V gene (reference sequence). The CDR3 here is CASSRGQGPGNTIYF. The CDR3 DNA follows: TGTGCCAGCAGCAGGGGACAGGGACCTGGAAACACCATATATTTT. Full variable domain (remainder filled in from reference TRBV5-4 and TRBJ1-3): ETGVTQSPTHLIKTRGQQVTLRCSSQSGHNTVSWYQQALGQGPQFIFQYYREEENGRGNFPPRFSGLQFPNYSSELNVNALELDDSALYLCASSRGQGPGNTIYFGEGSWLTVV.

This clone was seen a few times. The CDR3 DNA is TGTGCCAGCAGCTTTACAGGGGCTGAAGCTTTCTTT. Its translation: CASSFTGAEAFF. The chain links TRBV5-6 to TRBJ1-1; 7 positions match TRBD1. This CDR3 comprises 12 residues. From germline, CDR1 is SGHDT and CDR2 YYEEEE. V dropped 2 bases and J dropped 6; count of bases not matched to a gene: 1.

The rearrangement links TRBV7-2 to TRBJ2-7; 8 bases agree with TRBD1. The CDR3 has 14 residues. Trimming removed 9 bases from V and 6 bases from J; junction bases left unmatched: 13. CDR1 SGHTA and CDR2 FQGNSA come from the germline V gene. CDR3 loop: CASTLTPGGGEQYF. In DNA form, the CDR3 reads TGTGCCAGTACCTTAACCCCAGGGGGCGGCGAGCAGTACTTC. Full variable domain (outside the CDR3, taken from reference TRBV7-2 and TRBJ2-7): GAGVSQSPSNKVTEKGKDVELRCDPISGHTALYWYRQSLGQGLEFLIYFQGNSAPDKSGLPSDRFSAERTGGSVSTLTIQRTQQEDSAVYLCASTLTPGGGEQYFGPGTRLTVT.

J is TRBJ1-5 and V is TRBV5-4; the D gene is possibly TRBD1 (6 bases). Trimming stripped 0 bases from V and 3 bases from J, with 7 bases between. The CDR3 length is 14 residues. From germline, CDR1 is SGHNT and CDR2 YYREEE (reference sequence). CDR3 sequence reads: CASSLDRDNQPQHF. The CDR3 nucleotides read TGTGCCAGCAGCTTGGACAGGGACAATCAGCCCCAGCATTTT.

The chain's CDR3 is CASSLEAVTQPQHF. For the CDR3, the DNA is TGTGCCAGCAGCTTAGAAGCGGTGACGCAGCCCCAGCATTTT. This chain connects TRBV7-2 to TRBJ1-5; D gene unclear. With 1 base removed from V and 7 bases from J, the gap between germline ends came to 11 bases. This CDR3 has 14 residues. Germline V lookup: CDR1 SGHTA, CDR2 FQGNSA.

The chain couples TRBV19 to TRBJ2-7; the match to TRBD1 covers 8 bases. V was pared by 3 bases and J by 6 bases, with 7 bases of the junction left unmatched. Germline V CDR1 and CDR2: LNHDA, SQIVND (reference sequence). The CDR3 runs 14 residues. The chain's CDR3 is CASSIRTGTGEQYF. The CDR3 nucleotides read TGTGCCAGTAGTATTCGGACAGGGACCGGCGAGCAGTACTTC.

In the case of this clone: Mismatch with germline at one junction end may stem from a read error. This chain connects TRBV24-1 to TRBJ2-7; D is perhaps TRBD2 (5 bases). The CDR3 spans 12 residues. Germline V gene sequence: CDR1 KGHDR, CDR2 SFDVKD. In nucleotides, the CDR3 is TGTGCCACAAGTGCGAGCGGCTACGAGCAGTACTTC. Translation: CATSASGYEQYF.

This chain joins TRBV27 and TRBJ1-5; 8 positions match TRBD1. V shed 6 bases and J 4 bases; nucleotides not matched to a gene: 2. This CDR3 contains 13 residues. Germline V gene lookup returns CDR1 MNHEY and CDR2 SMNVEV (reference sequence). In DNA form, the CDR3 reads TGTGCCAGCAGCTACAGGGGGAATCAGCCCCAGCATTTT. Translation: CASSYRGNQPQHF.

The CDR3 reads CASSERESTEAFF. CDR3 nucleotides: TGTGCCAGCAGTGAACGGGAGAGCACTGAAGCTTTCTTT. The chain carries TRBV2 and TRBJ1-1; D remains ambiguous. There are 13 residues in the CDR3. The V and J ends lost 2 bases and 4 bases respectively, with 8 bases between them. The germline CDR1 and CDR2 sequences are SNHLY and FYNNEI.

The chain joins TRBV18 to TRBJ2-7; 7 positions agree with TRBD2. Germline V gene lookup returns CDR1 KGHSH and CDR2 LQKENI. The CDR3 extends over 11 amino acids. J lost 5 bases, V lost 11 bases, and 6 bases had no gene match. The chain's CDR3 is CASGREHEQYF. The CDR3 region has the DNA TGTGCCTCGGGGAGGGAGCACGAGCAGTACTTC.

The chain uses TRBV6-5 and TRBJ2-7; 8 nucleotides match TRBD1. The V gene end was trimmed by 6 bases and the J gene end by 3 bases; junction bases not matched to a gene: 10. The germline V gene encodes CDR1 MNHEY and CDR2 SVGAGI. There are 15 residues in the CDR3. CDR3 in amino acids: CASRSEFGQGYEQYF. The CDR3 bases are TGTGCCAGCAGAAGCGAGTTCGGACAGGGCTACGAGCAGTACTTC.

This sequence joins TRBV11-2 and TRBJ1-5; TRBD1 aligns across 7 bases. With 4 bases clipped from V and 2 bases from J, the junction kept 2 bases outside the gene matches. Germline V gene lookup returns CDR1 SGHAT and CDR2 FQNNGV. There are 14 residues in the CDR3. The CDR3 region has the DNA TGTGCCAGCAGCTCAGGACAGGGCAATCAGCCCCAGCATTTT. As protein: CASSSGQGNQPQHF.

This sequence joins TRBV19 and TRBJ1-2; TRBD1 matches 7 bases. Per the germline V gene, CDR1 is LNHDA and CDR2 is SQIVND (reference sequence). J was trimmed by 3 bases and V by 5 bases; bases with no gene match: 9. The CDR3 is 15 residues long. The CDR3 DNA reads TGTGCCAGTAGTCCCGTGACAGGGAGCGACTATGGCTACACCTTC. It translates to CASSPVTGSDYGYTF.

The chain has TRBV16 and TRBJ1-3; D unresolved. V shed 4 bases and J shed 4 bases, with 8 bases lying between them. The germline gives CDR1 KGHSY, CDR2 FQNENV. The CDR3 length is 13 residues. The CDR3 bases are TGTGCCAGCAGCCCTCGCAGGGGAAACACCATATATTTT. Its protein is CASSPRRGNTIYF.

The chain combines TRBV7-9 with TRBJ2-5; tentative D call: TRBD2 (6 bases). Trimming pared 6 bases from V and 5 bases from J, leaving 10 bases between. Per the germline V gene, CDR1 is SEHNR and CDR2 is FQNEAQ (reference sequence). The CDR3 is 12 residues long. CDR3 region: CASRPGGETQYF. Written as DNA, the CDR3 is TGTGCCAGCAGACCCGGGGGTGAGACCCAGTACTTC.

This clone was seen only once. This chain uses TRBV6-4 with TRBJ2-6; D is possibly TRBD2 (5 bases). The V and J ends lost 5 bases and 4 bases respectively, with 12 bases between them. Germline V gene lookup returns CDR1 MRHNA and CDR2 SNTAGT. The CDR3 extends over 15 amino acids. CDR3 DNA sequence: TGTGCCAGCAGTAGCGAGGGTTCCGGGGCCAACGTCCTGACTTTC. Its protein product is CASSSEGSGANVLTF.

This clone showed up just once. One junction end does not reproduce the germline sequence, and a read error may be involved. V usage is TRBV23-1 and J usage is TRBJ1-2; D gene uncertain. TRBV23-1 is an open reading frame, and its role is uncertain. CDR3 size: 16 residues. CDR3 sequence reads: CASSQSPLTELCGYTF. The CDR3 nucleotides are TGCGCCAGCAGCCAATCTCCCTTGACTGAGTTATGTGGCTACACCTTC.

A few counts support this clone. CDR3 amino acids: CASGTGGPRSSYNEQFF. DNA for the CDR3: TGTGCCAGCGGCACTGGGGGCCCACGAAGCTCCTACAATGAGCAGTTCTTC. This chain uses TRBV28 with TRBJ2-1; the D gene is possibly TRBD1 (6 bases). CDR1 is MDHEN and CDR2 is SYDVKM in the germline V gene. CDR3 length equals 17 residues. Trimming took off 8 bases at V and 0 bases at J, with 20 bases between the two ends.

The CDR3: CASSLAGEPNEKLFF. Here the CDR3 DNA reads TGTGCCAGCAGCTTGGCAGGGGAACCTAATGAAAAACTGTTTTTT. The chain uses TRBV7-3 and TRBJ1-4, with D tentatively TRBD1 (6 bases). V dropped 3 bases and J dropped 3 bases, with 11 bases sitting between them. Germline CDR1 and CDR2: SGHTA and FQGTGA. This CDR3 region has 15 residues.

This chain joins TRBV7-9 and TRBJ1-2, with D possibly being TRBD1 (6 bases). Between the trimmed V and J ends, which lost 2 bases and 2 bases, there was a span of 12 bases. The CDR3 sequence is 15 residues long. The V gene's germline CDR1 is SEHNR and CDR2 FQNEAQ (reference sequence). CDR3 bases: TGTGCCAGCAGCTTATCGGTAACAGGGAACTATGGCTACACCTTC. Translation: CASSLSVTGNYGYTF.

This sequence joins TRBV4-2 and TRBJ1-3; no definite D call. V lost 1 base to trimming and J lost 0 bases, with 13 bases between them. Germline lookup yields CDR1 LGHNA and CDR2 YNFKEQ. This CDR3 region has 17 residues. This chain's CDR3 is CASSQGRRDYSGNTIYF. The CDR3 DNA is TGTGCCAGCAGCCAAGGGAGGAGAGACTACTCTGGAAACACCATATATTTT.

This clone appeared once. The rearrangement uses TRBV29-1 and TRBJ2-6; D remains ambiguous. Germline CDR1 reads SQVTM; CDR2 reads ANQGSEA. Between the trimmed V and J ends, which lost 3 bases and 0 bases, there was a span of 3 bases. The CDR3 is 13 residues long. CDR3 coding DNA: TGCAGCGTTGACCTCTCTGGGGCCAACGTCCTGACTTTC. Encoded protein: CSVDLSGANVLTF.